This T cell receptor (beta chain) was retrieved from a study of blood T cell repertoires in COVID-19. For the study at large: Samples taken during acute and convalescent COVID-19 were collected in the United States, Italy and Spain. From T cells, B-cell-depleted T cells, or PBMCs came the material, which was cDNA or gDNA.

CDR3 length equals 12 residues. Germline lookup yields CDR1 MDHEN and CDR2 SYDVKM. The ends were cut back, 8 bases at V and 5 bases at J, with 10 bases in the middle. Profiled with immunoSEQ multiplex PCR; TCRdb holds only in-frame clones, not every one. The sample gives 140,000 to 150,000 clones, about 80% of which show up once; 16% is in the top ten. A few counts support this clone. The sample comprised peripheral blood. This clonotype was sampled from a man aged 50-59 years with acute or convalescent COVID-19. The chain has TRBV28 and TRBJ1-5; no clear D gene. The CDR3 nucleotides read TGTGCCAGCCATGACCGGGATCAGCCCCAGCATTTT. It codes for CASHDRDQPQHF.